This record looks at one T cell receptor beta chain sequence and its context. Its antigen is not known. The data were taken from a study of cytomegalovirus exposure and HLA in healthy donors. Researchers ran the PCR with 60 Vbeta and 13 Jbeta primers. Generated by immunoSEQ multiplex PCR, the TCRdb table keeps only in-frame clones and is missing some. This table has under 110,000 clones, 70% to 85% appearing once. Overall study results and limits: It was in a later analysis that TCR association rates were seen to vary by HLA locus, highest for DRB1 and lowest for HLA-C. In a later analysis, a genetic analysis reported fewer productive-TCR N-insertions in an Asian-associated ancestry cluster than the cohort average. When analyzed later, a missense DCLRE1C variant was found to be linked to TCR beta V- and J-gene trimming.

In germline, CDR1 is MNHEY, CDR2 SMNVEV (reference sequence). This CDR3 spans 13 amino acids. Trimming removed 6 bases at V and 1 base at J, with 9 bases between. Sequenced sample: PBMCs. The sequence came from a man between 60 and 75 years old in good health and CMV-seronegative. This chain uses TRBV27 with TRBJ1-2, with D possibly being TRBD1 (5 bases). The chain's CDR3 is CASRYDSNYGYTF. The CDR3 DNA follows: TGTGCCAGCAGATATGACAGTAACTATGGCTACACCTTC.